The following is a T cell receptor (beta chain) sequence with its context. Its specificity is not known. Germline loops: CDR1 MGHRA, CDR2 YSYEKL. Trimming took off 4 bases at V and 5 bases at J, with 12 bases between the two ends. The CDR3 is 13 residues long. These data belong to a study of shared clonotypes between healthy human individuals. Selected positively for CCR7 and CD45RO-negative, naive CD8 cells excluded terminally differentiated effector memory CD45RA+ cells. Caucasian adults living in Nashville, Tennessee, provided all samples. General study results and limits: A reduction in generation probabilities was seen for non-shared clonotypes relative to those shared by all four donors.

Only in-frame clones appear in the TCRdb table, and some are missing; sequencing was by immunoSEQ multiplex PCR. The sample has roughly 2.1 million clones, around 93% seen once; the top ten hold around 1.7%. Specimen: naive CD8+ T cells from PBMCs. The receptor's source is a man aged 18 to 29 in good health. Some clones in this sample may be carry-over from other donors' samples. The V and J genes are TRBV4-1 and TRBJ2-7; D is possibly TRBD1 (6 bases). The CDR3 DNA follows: TGCGCCAGCAGCCGGGGGCCCATAAACGAGCAGTACTTC. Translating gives CASSRGPINEQYF.